These 22 T cell receptor beta chains came from one sample sequenced in a study of blood T cell repertoires in COVID-19. TCRdb's copy holds only in-frame clones and misses some; the assay was immunoSEQ multiplex PCR. The data show 200,000 to 250,000 clones, with over 75% seen just once and under 2.5% held by the top ten. The sample consisted of peripheral blood. Every receptor here comes from a woman aged 70-85 years with COVID-19, enrolled during active disease.

The J gene is TRBJ2-3, the V gene TRBV7-2; D may be TRBD1 (6 bases). Germline V gene lookup returns CDR1 SGHTA and CDR2 FQGNSA. V gave up 3 bases and J gave up 5 bases, with 9 bases separating them. This CDR3 comprises 13 residues. CDR3 sequence (DNA): TGTGCCAGCAGCTTTGCAGGGGAAGATACGCAGTATTTT. It codes for CASSFAGEDTQYF.

The CDR3 sequence: CASSQILAGVNEQFF. In nucleotides, the CDR3 is TGCGCCAGCAGCCAAATACTAGCGGGCGTCAATGAGCAGTTCTTC. The genes are TRBV4-3 and TRBJ2-1; 9 bases are a match to TRBD2. J gave up 6 bases and V 2 bases, and 5 bases lay outside the gene matches. CDR1 LGHNA and CDR2 YSLEER come from the germline V gene. The CDR3 extends over 15 amino acids.

V is TRBV28 and J is TRBJ1-1; D is possibly TRBD1 (5 bases). The CDR3 has 16 amino acids. Germline-derived CDR1 and CDR2 are MDHEN and SYDVKM. V lost 3 bases, J lost 0 bases, and 14 bases lay in between. The CDR3 DNA reads as TGTGCCAGCAGTTTCGCTCCGGACAACGTGAACACTGAAGCTTTCTTT. The encoded protein is CASSFAPDNVNTEAFF.

The chain links TRBV5-4 to TRBJ2-5; maybe TRBD1 (6 bases). Germline assignment: CDR1 SGHNT and CDR2 YYREEE (reference sequence). The V gene lost 7 bases and the J gene lost 3 bases, with 13 bases spanning the gap. This CDR3 comprises 13 residues. The CDR3 loop reads CASERGGEETQYF. The CDR3 DNA reads TGTGCCAGCGAGAGAGGGGGAGAAGAGACCCAGTACTTC.

This clone was picked up one time. The chain links TRBV3-1 (or the pseudogene TRBV3-2) to TRBJ1-5; 9 bases are a match to TRBD1. Germline V CDR1 and CDR2: LGHDT, YNNKEL (reference sequence). This CDR3 has 15 amino acids. V lost 4 bases and J lost 6; bases outside the gene matches: 7. The CDR3 region is CASSREDRGIQPQHF. CDR3 sequence (DNA): TGTGCCAGCAGCCGAGAGGACAGGGGAATTCAGCCCCAGCATTTT.

The gene calls are TRBV7-2 and TRBJ2-7; 12 bases are a match to TRBD2. Germline V CDR1 and CDR2: SGHTA, FQGNSA. V dropped 0 bases and J dropped 3; count of bases not matched to a gene: 3. The CDR3 sequence is 16 residues long. Written as DNA, the CDR3 is TGTGCCAGCAGCTTAGCCGCTAGCGGGGGGGTCTACGAGCAGTACTTC. Its translation is CASSLAASGGVYEQYF.

This chain uses TRBV7-9 with TRBJ1-2; 9 nucleotides agree with TRBD1. The V gene end was trimmed by 2 bases and the J gene end by 4 bases; junction bases not matched to a gene: 14. The CDR3 spans 18 residues. Germline V gene data show CDR1 as SEHNR and CDR2 as FQNEAQ (reference sequence). The CDR3 nucleotides read TGTGCCAGCAGCTTAAACGGGATGAGGGACAGGGAAGGCTATGGCTACACCTTC. Translation gives CASSLNGMRDREGYGYTF.

J is TRBJ2-1 and V is TRBV20-1; TRBD2 matches 11 bases. The CDR3 is 17 amino acids. CDR1 is DFQATT, CDR2 SNEGSKA, per germline (reference sequence). The J segment lost 2 bases and the V segment lost 3 bases, leaving 9 bases of the junction unmatched. CDR3 sequence reads: CSASARTSGPAYNEQFF. CDR3 DNA sequence: TGCAGTGCTAGTGCACGGACTAGCGGGCCCGCCTACAATGAGCAGTTCTTC.

This clone was counted between two and nine times. The CDR3 region is CAISDNYEQYF. The CDR3 DNA sequence: TGTGCCATCAGTGACAACTACGAGCAGTACTTC. The rearrangement uses TRBV10-3 and TRBJ2-7; D call uncertain. Germline V gives CDR1 ENHRY, CDR2 SYGVKD. The CDR3 spans 11 residues. Trimming cost V 3 bases and J 3 bases, with 3 bases left between them.

A single count supports this clone. J is TRBJ2-1 and V is TRBV2, with a possible D match to TRBD2 (6 bases). CDR1 is SNHLY, CDR2 FYNNEI, per germline. The V gene lost 6 bases and the J gene lost 10 bases, with 19 bases spanning the gap. This CDR3 contains 14 residues. This chain's CDR3 is CASRDWDSTGEQFF. The CDR3 DNA is TGTGCCAGCAGAGATTGGGACTCTACGGGAGAGCAGTTCTTC.

This clone was observed a handful of times. CDR3 sequence reads: CASSIWDRENSPLHF. The CDR3 nucleotides are TGTGCCAGTAGTATATGGGACAGGGAGAATTCACCCCTCCACTTT. The genes are TRBV19 and TRBJ1-6; 9 positions match TRBD1. The germline CDR1 and CDR2 sequences are LNHDA and SQIVND (reference sequence). Trimming removed 2 bases from V and 7 bases from J; junction bases left unmatched: 3. The CDR3 consists of 15 residues.

This chain uses TRBV7-2 with TRBJ1-5, with a possible D match to TRBD1 (6 bases). V lost 2 bases and J 4 bases, leaving 15 bases between the germline ends. Germline V lookup: CDR1 SGHTA, CDR2 FQGNSA. The CDR3 consists of 16 residues. This chain's CDR3 is CASSLHPWGPNQPQHF. DNA for the CDR3: TGTGCCAGCAGCTTACACCCTTGGGGGCCGAATCAGCCCCAGCATTTT. Based on the CDR3 plus reference TRBV7-2 and TRBJ1-5, the full variable domain is GAGVSQSPSNKVTEKGKDVELRCDPISGHTALYWYRQSLGQGLEFLIYFQGNSAPDKSGLPSDRFSAERTGGSVSTLTIQRTQQEDSAVYLCASSLHPWGPNQPQHFGDGTRLSIL.

This clone was observed once. The chain is built from TRBV3-1 (or the pseudogene TRBV3-2) and TRBJ2-5; 9 nucleotides align to TRBD2. J lost 4 bases, V lost 3 bases, and 0 bases had no gene match. Germline values: CDR1 LGHDT, CDR2 YNNKEL (reference sequence). The CDR3 loop spans 13 amino acids. CDR3 in amino acids: CASSQRGGETQYF. CDR3 coding DNA: TGTGCCAGCAGCCAGCGGGGGGGAGAGACCCAGTACTTC.

V and J are TRBV25-1 and TRBJ1-1, with 8 bases that match TRBD1. Per the germline V gene, CDR1 is MGHDK and CDR2 is SYGVNS. The CDR3 is 17 residues long. V shed 6 bases, J shed 4 bases, and the junction held 16 bases outside the gene matches. As DNA, the CDR3 is TGTGCCAGCAGAGGCCAGGGATTGGGACAGGCCCTCACTGAAGCTTTCTTT. It encodes CASRGQGLGQALTEAFF.

This rearrangement joins TRBV27 to TRBJ1-2; 7 positions match TRBD1. The trim removed 7 bases at V and 7 bases at J, leaving 12 bases unmatched. CDR3 length equals 14 residues. The germline V gene has CDR1 MNHEY and CDR2 SMNVEV (reference sequence). The CDR3 sequence is CASKHGGQVGGYTF. The CDR3 nucleotides read TGTGCCAGCAAACACGGAGGACAGGTCGGTGGCTACACCTTC.

V and J are TRBV7-2 and TRBJ2-7; D is perhaps TRBD2 (7 bases). The ends were cut back, 5 bases at V and 1 base at J, with 15 bases in the middle. Germline-derived CDR1 and CDR2 are SGHTA and FQGNSA. The length of the CDR3 is 15 residues. CDR3 sequence reads: CASSGGAGKSYEQYF. The CDR3, as DNA: TGTGCCAGCAGCGGGGGGGCGGGGAAATCCTACGAGCAGTACTTC.

The chain links TRBV4-1 to TRBJ2-1; 10 nucleotides match TRBD2. Per the germline V gene, CDR1 is MGHRA and CDR2 is YSYEKL. Trimming cost V 2 bases and J 4 bases; bases outside gene matches: 8. The CDR3 consists of 17 residues. This CDR3 is CASSQPLGLAEYNEQFF. The CDR3 nucleotides are TGCGCCAGCAGCCAACCCCTTGGACTAGCGGAATACAATGAGCAGTTCTTC.

The rearrangement joins TRBV11-3 to TRBJ1-1; D not certain. This CDR3 spans 16 amino acids. CDR1 and CDR2 (germline): SGHNT, YENEEA. V was trimmed by 0 bases and J by 1 base, leaving 12 bases between them. The CDR3 region has the DNA TGTGCCAGCAGCTTAGAAGGCGGGCGGGGGAACACTGAAGCTTTCTTT. Its protein product is CASSLEGGRGNTEAFF.

The chain is built from TRBV7-2 and TRBJ2-7; 7 positions match TRBD2. Unmatched junction bases numbered 10, after V lost 5 bases and J lost 3 bases. The length of the CDR3 is 15 residues. Germline loops: CDR1 SGHTA, CDR2 FQGNSA. CDR3 sequence: CASSPRGDGYYEQYF. The DNA of the CDR3 is TGTGCCAGCAGCCCCCGGGGGGACGGGTACTACGAGCAGTACTTC.

The chain is built from TRBV15 and TRBJ1-4, with TRBD1 identical over 10 bases. Germline-derived CDR1 and CDR2 are LNHNV and YYDKDF (reference sequence). V shed 3 bases, J shed 4 bases, and the junction held 5 bases outside the gene matches. The CDR3 sequence is 16 residues long. The CDR3 is CATSRDRGTVNEKLFF. CDR3 nucleotides: TGTGCCACCAGCAGGGACAGGGGGACAGTTAATGAAAAACTGTTTTTT.

The V and J genes are TRBV7-3 and TRBJ2-7; no clear D. The CDR3 length is 16 residues. Germline-derived CDR1 and CDR2 are SGHTA and FQGTGA. V lost 2 bases and J lost 0, with 14 bases in between. In DNA, the CDR3 is TGTGCCAGCAGCTTAGTAGGTGGGCAAAGCTCCTACGAGCAGTACTTC. This translates into CASSLVGGQSSYEQYF.

CDR3 sequence reads: CASSNGPGQNYNEQFF. The CDR3 bases are TGTGCCAGTAGTAACGGCCCGGGACAGAATTACAATGAGCAGTTCTTC. The rearrangement links TRBV19 to TRBJ2-1; TRBD1 matches 7 bases. The junction had 10 bases not matched to a gene; V was cut back by 4 bases and J by 4 bases. Germline CDR1 LNHDA, CDR2 SQIVND (reference sequence). This CDR3 contains 16 residues.